Listed here are 31 T cell receptor beta chains from one sample, sequenced in a study of T cells in Graves' hyperthyroidism and ophthalmopathy. Amplified TCR beta CDR3 regions derived from RNA transcripts. The TCR CDR3 first-round RT-PCR relied on the HTBI primer set. MiXCR, run by TCRdb on the multiplex PCR reads, gives a single entry per CDR3 protein. The sample includes roughly 580,000 distinct CDR3 sequences, about 45% of them seen just once. Sequencing was carried out using peripheral blood or thyroid tissue (not recorded which). The receptor set was obtained from a woman under 30 with Graves' hyperthyroidism.

The table lists this clonotype with many counts. The chain combines TRBV29-1 with TRBJ2-7; D unclear. The V gene lost 4 bases and the J gene lost 7 bases, with 14 bases spanning the gap. CDR3 length equals 12 residues. CDR1 SQVTM and CDR2 ANQGSEA come from the germline V gene. The CDR3 sequence is CSVGFPRHEQYF. The CDR3 DNA sequence: TGCAGCGTTGGGTTCCCCAGGCATGAGCAGTACTTC.

This clonotype turned up a few times. The J gene is TRBJ1-4, the V gene TRBV12-3 or TRBV12-4; 9 positions agree with TRBD1. Unmatched junction bases numbered 8, after V lost 7 bases and J lost 8 bases. There are 14 residues in the CDR3. CDR3 in amino acids: CASTVQGAGEKLFF. The CDR3 nucleotides are TGTGCCAGCACCGTACAGGGGGCAGGAGAAAAACTGTTTTTT.

The V and J genes are TRBV29-1 and TRBJ1-2; 9 nucleotides match TRBD1. V shed 8 bases, J shed 1 base, and the junction held 5 bases outside the gene matches. Germline V gene lookup returns CDR1 SQVTM and CDR2 ANQGSEA. The CDR3 consists of 13 residues. CDR3 residues: CSRDREGNYGYTF. The CDR3 bases are TGCAGCCGGGACAGGGAGGGTAACTATGGCTACACCTTC.

This clonotype was found once. A junction boundary mismatches the germline segment, possibly from a read error. The J gene is TRBJ1-1, the V gene TRBV5-6, with a tentative D call TRBD1 (5 bases). CDR3 size: 13 residues. Germline V gene data show CDR1 as SGHDT and CDR2 as YYEEEE. Here the CDR3 DNA reads TGTGCCGGCAGCTTAGCCGGGGGAGCTGAAGCTTTCTTT. Encoded protein: CAGSLAGGAEAFF.

This chain joins TRBV25-1 and TRBJ1-5; 7 bases align to TRBD1. V shed 5 bases and J 7 bases; nucleotides not matched to a gene: 14. This CDR3 is 16 amino acids long. Germline CDR1 reads MGHDK; CDR2 reads SYGVNS. The CDR3 is CASSFVYGTELQPQHF. The CDR3 region has the DNA TGTGCCAGCAGTTTCGTCTACGGGACAGAACTCCAGCCCCAGCATTTT.

Ten or more counts support this clonotype. The chain employs TRBV29-1 and TRBJ1-5, with unresolved D. Trimming pared 1 base from V and 3 bases from J, leaving 7 bases between. The CDR3 is 13 residues long. Germline CDR1 SQVTM, CDR2 ANQGSEA. The CDR3 is CSVEVGYNQPQHF. The CDR3 nucleotides are TGCAGCGTTGAAGTCGGGTACAATCAGCCCCAGCATTTT. Drawing the rest from reference TRBV29-1 and TRBJ1-5, the complete variable domain is SAVISQKPSRDICQRGTSLTIQCQVDSQVTMMFWYRQQPGQSLTLIATANQGSEATYESGFVIDKFPISRPNLTFSTLTVSNMSPEDSSIYLCSVEVGYNQPQHFGDGTRLSIL.

V is TRBV12-3 or TRBV12-4 and J is TRBJ2-7; D gene uncertain. This CDR3 has 14 amino acids. The germline V and J ends were trimmed by 6 bases and 1 base, with 13 bases remaining between them. Here the CDR3 reads CASSPRFPSYEQYF. CDR3 DNA sequence: TGTGCCAGCAGCCCCCGGTTTCCATCCTACGAGCAGTACTTC.

This clonotype was detected ten times or more. The genes are TRBV24-1 and TRBJ2-2; D call uncertain. Germline V CDR1 and CDR2: KGHDR, SFDVKD. The CDR3 spans 12 residues. Trimming removed 4 bases at V and 7 bases at J, with 6 bases between. The CDR3 nucleotides are TGTGCCACCAGTGAAGATCTCGGGGAGCTGTTTTTT. Translated: CATSEDLGELFF.

The sample holds a few counts of this clonotype. The chain carries TRBV27 and TRBJ1-5; D perhaps matches TRBD1 (6 bases). V dropped 3 bases and J dropped 0 bases, with 12 bases sitting between them. The CDR3 spans 16 residues. The V gene's germline CDR1 is MNHEY and CDR2 SMNVEV (reference sequence). CDR3 bases: TGTGCCAGCAGTTTCGGCCAACAGGGTAGCAATCAGCCCCAGCATTTT. It codes for CASSFGQQGSNQPQHF.

The chain couples TRBV15 to TRBJ2-5; D may be TRBD1 (6 bases). Trimming took off 3 bases at V and 2 bases at J, with 13 bases between the two ends. This CDR3 has 15 residues. Germline loops: CDR1 LNHNV, CDR2 YYDKDF (reference sequence). This chain's CDR3 is CATSSLTDSQETQYF. For the CDR3, the DNA is TGTGCCACCAGCAGTTTGACGGACAGTCAAGAGACCCAGTACTTC.

The chain employs TRBV7-3 and TRBJ1-2, with D perhaps TRBD1 (5 bases). Germline loops: CDR1 SGHTA, CDR2 FQGTGA. V was trimmed by 5 bases and J by 8 bases, leaving 15 bases between them. The CDR3 totals 13 residues. The CDR3 DNA sequence: TGTGCCAGCAGCCCCCACCGGCAGGGAGGCTACACCTTC. It codes for CASSPHRQGGYTF.

This clonotype was recorded many times. The CDR3 DNA reads TGTGCCAGCAGCTTTCCCGACAGGGGGGAAAAACTGTTTTTT. Translated, it gives CASSFPDRGEKLFF. The chain recombines TRBV7-9 with TRBJ1-4; 9 positions match TRBD1. The V and J ends lost 3 bases and 8 bases, in that order; junction bases with no gene match: 4. CDR1 is SEHNR, CDR2 FQNEAQ, per germline (reference sequence). This CDR3 is built from 14 residues. The whole variable domain, filled in from reference TRBV7-9 and TRBJ1-4, reads DTGVSQNPRHKITKRGQNVTFRCDPISEHNRLYWYRQTLGQGPEFLTYFQNEAQLEKSRLLSDRFSAERPKGSFSTLEIQRTEQGDSAMYLCASSFPDRGEKLFFGSGTQLSVL.

This clonotype has more than one count but fewer than ten. The chain has TRBV5-4 and TRBJ1-1; D unclear. V lost 1 base and J lost 1, with 8 bases in between. This CDR3 spans 14 amino acids. In germline, CDR1 is SGHNT, CDR2 YYREEE (reference sequence). This CDR3 reads CASSLSKGNTEAFF. Written as DNA, the CDR3 is TGTGCCAGCAGCTTGTCAAAGGGGAACACTGAAGCTTTCTTT.

This clonotype occurred a few times. The chain joins TRBV7-8 to TRBJ1-3, with D perhaps matching TRBD1 (6 bases). The CDR3 consists of 15 residues. Trimming cost V 5 bases and J 0 bases, with 11 bases left between them. The germline V gene encodes CDR1 SGHVS and CDR2 FQNEAQ. The CDR3 spells CASSPQGSSGNTIYF. The CDR3 DNA sequence: TGTGCCAGCAGCCCCCAGGGGAGCTCTGGAAACACCATATATTTT. Variable domain in full (rest from reference TRBV7-8 and TRBJ1-3): GAGVSQSPRYKVAKRGQDVALRCDPISGHVSLFWYQQALGQGPEFLTYFQNEAQLDKSGLPSDRFFAERPEGSVSTLKIQRTQQEDSAVYLCASSPQGSSGNTIYFGEGSWLTVV.

The genes are TRBV7-6 and TRBJ1-6, with D possibly being TRBD1 (6 bases). CDR3 length equals 15 residues. Germline CDR1 and CDR2: SGHVS and FNYEAQ. Trimming left V 1 base short and J 6 bases short, with 10 bases between. DNA of the CDR3: TGTGCCAGCAGCTTAGAGGACAGTTTTAATTCACCCCTCCACTTT. Encoded protein: CASSLEDSFNSPLHF.

The chain couples TRBV2 to TRBJ2-7; 8 nucleotides line up with TRBD2. Germline CDR1 SNHLY, CDR2 FYNNEI. The CDR3 is made up of 13 amino acids. V shed 8 bases and J 5 bases; nucleotides not matched to a gene: 8. The CDR3 nucleotides are TGTGCCAGCGGGACACCGGGGGGGAACGAGCAGTACTTC. Residues: CASGTPGGNEQYF.

There are a few counts of this clonotype. V usage is TRBV24-1 and J usage is TRBJ1-5; 7 nucleotides agree with TRBD1. This CDR3 comprises 15 residues. Unmatched junction bases numbered 12, after V lost 11 bases and J lost 3 bases. Germline values: CDR1 KGHDR, CDR2 SFDVKD. DNA of the CDR3: TGTGCCAGCAGCCCACCGGGACAGTACAATCAGCCCCAGCATTTT. Protein product: CASSPPGQYNQPQHF.

V usage is TRBV2 and J usage is TRBJ2-5; weak D call: TRBD1 (5 bases). CDR3 length: 13 residues. Germline V gives CDR1 SNHLY, CDR2 FYNNEI. With 4 bases removed from V and 5 bases from J, the gap between germline ends came to 11 bases. The CDR3 nucleotides read TGTGCCAGCAGTGCTAGGGGCTTGGAGACCCAGTACTTC. Protein: CASSARGLETQYF. Supplemented by reference TRBV2 and TRBJ2-5, the full variable domain reads EPEVTQTPSHQVTQMGQEVILRCVPISNHLYFYWYRQILGQKVEFLVSFYNNEISEKSEIFDDQFSVERPDGSNFTLKIRSTKLEDSAMYFCASSARGLETQYFGPGTRLLVL.

This chain links TRBV12-3 or TRBV12-4 with TRBJ1-1, with 10 bases identical to TRBD1. The length of the CDR3 is 16 residues. Trimming removed 4 bases from V and 4 bases from J; junction bases left unmatched: 9. CDR3 in DNA: TGTGCCAGCAGTTCCCAAGGGAGGACAGGGGGCACTGAAGCTTTCTTT. This translates into CASSSQGRTGGTEAFF.

The chain carries TRBV7-9 and TRBJ1-3; tentatively, D is TRBD1 (5 bases). Germline V gene data show CDR1 as SEHNR and CDR2 as FQNEAQ (reference sequence). The CDR3 sequence is 18 residues long. The V end lost 5 bases, the J end lost 2 bases, and 22 bases lay between the germline ends. CDR3 amino acids: CASSPWGGLREPGNTIYF. CDR3 in DNA: TGTGCCAGCAGCCCTTGGGGAGGACTCAGGGAGCCTGGAAACACCATATATTTT.

V usage is TRBV2 and J usage is TRBJ1-1; 10 nucleotides agree with TRBD1. The better agreement between TRBJ1-6 and the DNA end casts doubt on the J call. The CDR3 is made up of 15 amino acids. CDR1 SNHLY and CDR2 FYNNEI come from the germline V gene. The CDR3 region is CASRSDRGTHSPLHF. The CDR3 DNA reads as TGTGCCAGCAGGTCGGACAGGGGGACTCATTCACCCCTCCACTTT.

The CDR3 sequence is CASSQDRWEYEQFF. Here the CDR3 DNA reads TGTGCCAGCAGCCAAGATCGATGGGAGTACGAGCAGTTCTTC. This chain links TRBV7-2 with TRBJ2-1, with a tentative D call TRBD2 (5 bases). Between the trimmed V and J ends, which lost 5 bases and 10 bases, there was a span of 18 bases. This CDR3 has 14 amino acids. Germline V gene lookup returns CDR1 SGHTA and CDR2 FQGNSA.

The rearrangement links TRBV29-1 to TRBJ1-1; maybe TRBD1 (6 bases). The V end was cut by 7 bases, the J end by 2 bases, with 17 bases between. The CDR3 sequence is 14 residues long. Looked up from germline, CDR1 is SQVTM and CDR2 is ANQGSEA. The CDR3 nucleotides read TGCAGCGGGAGGGGGGGGAAAAGAAACACTGAAGCTTTCTTT. As protein: CSGRGGKRNTEAFF.

The gene calls are TRBV7-2 and TRBJ1-5; no clear D gene. CDR3 length: 13 residues. Per germline, CDR1 SGHTA and CDR2 FQGNSA. Trimming shortened V by 6 bases and J by 5 bases, and 11 bases separated the two germline ends. CDR3 nucleotides: TGTGCCAGCAGTCGTTTCCGCGATCAGCCCCAGCATTTT. Amino acid sequence: CASSRFRDQPQHF.

The chain joins TRBV14 to TRBJ2-7, with 14 bases fitting TRBD2. With the DNA end fitting TRBJ2-1 better, the J assignment may be wrong. The CDR3 runs 15 residues. Germline V gene data show CDR1 as SGHDN and CDR2 as FVKESK. The DNA for the CDR3 is TGTGCCAGCAGCGTACCGGGACTAGCGGGAGATGAGCAGTTCTTC. It codes for CASSVPGLAGDEQFF.

The chain uses TRBV20-1 and TRBJ2-7; tentatively, D is TRBD2 (5 bases). Germline CDR1 DFQATT, CDR2 SNEGSKA (reference sequence). Deletions cut 1 base from V and 0 bases from J, with 13 bases between. The CDR3 extends over 15 amino acids. CDR3 bases: TGCAGTGCTAGAGCCCGAACGGGGTTCTCCTACGAGCAGTACTTC. Protein product: CSARARTGFSYEQYF.

The V call is TRBV24-1, the J call TRBJ2-3; the D gene is possibly TRBD1 (6 bases). V shed 1 base and J shed 3 bases, with 10 bases lying between them. The CDR3 extends over 15 amino acids. From germline, CDR1 is KGHDR and CDR2 SFDVKD. CDR3 sequence: CATSDFRQGTDTQYF. CDR3 bases: TGTGCCACCAGTGATTTCAGGCAGGGGACAGATACGCAGTATTTT.

This clonotype was picked up a small number of times. The chain is built from TRBV2 and TRBJ1-6; weak D call: TRBD1 (5 bases). V gave up 3 bases and J gave up 9 bases, with 18 bases separating them. Germline V gene data show CDR1 as SNHLY and CDR2 as FYNNEI. The CDR3 has 16 residues. CDR3 bases: TGTGCCAGCAGTGAGAACCTACCACAGGCGGGTTCACCCCTCCACTTT. It encodes CASSENLPQAGSPLHF.

V usage is TRBV20-1 and J usage is TRBJ2-7; D is undetermined. CDR3 length: 11 residues. Deletions cut 1 base from V and 4 bases from J, with 5 bases between. CDR1 and CDR2 from the germline V gene are DFQATT and SNEGSKA (reference sequence). The CDR3 DNA reads TGCAGTGCTAGAGCCCTATACGAGCAGTACTTC. It encodes CSARALYEQYF.

The chain uses TRBV11-2 and TRBJ2-5, with D possibly matching TRBD1 (5 bases). There are 14 residues in the CDR3. Germline V gene sequence: CDR1 SGHAT, CDR2 FQNNGV. Trimming pared 2 bases from V and 2 bases from J, leaving 9 bases between. The CDR3 DNA is TGTGCCAGCAGCTTATTAGGGGCTCAAGAGACCCAGTACTTC. It encodes CASSLLGAQETQYF.

The V and J genes are TRBV29-1 and TRBJ1-1; TRBD1 agrees at 9 bases. Germline-derived CDR1 and CDR2 are SQVTM and ANQGSEA. The CDR3 runs to 13 residues. V was clipped by 8 bases and J by 5 bases; unmatched bases: 9. The CDR3 region is CSSGDRARTEAFF. The CDR3 coding sequence is TGCAGCTCGGGGGACAGGGCGAGGACTGAAGCTTTCTTT. Filled out from reference TRBV29-1 and TRBJ1-1, the complete variable domain reads SAVISQKPSRDICQRGTSLTIQCQVDSQVTMMFWYRQQPGQSLTLIATANQGSEATYESGFVIDKFPISRPNLTFSTLTVSNMSPEDSSIYLCSSGDRARTEAFFGQGTRLTVV.